The TCR beta chain described here comes from a study of blood T cell repertoires in COVID-19. Study summary: The analysed material was cDNA or gDNA that came from T cells, B-cell-depleted T cells, or PBMCs.

J gave up 4 bases and V 4 bases, and 5 bases lay outside the gene matches. The CDR3 covers 14 residues. Germline V gene sequence: CDR1 LGHNA, CDR2 YNFKEQ. Libraries were prepared by immunoSEQ multiplex PCR; TCRdb keeps only in-frame clonotypes and omits some of them. The sample lists roughly 290,000 clones, approximately 91% occurring once. Enrolled through a virtual design, the participants were between roughly 18 and 89 years of age and came from 24 US areas. Specimen: PBMCs or T cells enriched from blood (not recorded which). The chain carries TRBV4-2 and TRBJ2-7; TRBD1 aligns across 9 bases. The sequence derives from a woman in her thirties or forties who had recovered from COVID-19. This CDR3 reads CASSRGQGGYEQYF. The CDR3 DNA reads TGTGCCAGCAGCCGGGGACAGGGAGGGTACGAGCAGTACTTC.